The source of this T cell receptor beta chain is a study of shared clonotypes between healthy human individuals. Turning to the study itself: Three plates were used per donor for CD4 naive, three for CD4 memory, two for CD8 naive and one for CD8 memory.

The study's findings and limits: Of the naive CD4 clonotypes, about 5.4% were shared across a handful of donors.

The method was immunoSEQ multiplex PCR; TCRdb's version includes in-frame clones alone and lacks a portion of them. The data show roughly 2,000,000 clones, roughly 94% seen once. On this clone: Its target is unknown.

CD8 cells regarded as naive lacked CD45RO, were positively chosen for CCR7, and omitted terminally differentiated effector memory CD45RA+ cells. The ends were cut back, 1 base at V and 4 bases at J, with 9 bases in the middle. The CDR3 runs 14 residues. Germline loops: CDR1 SGHDN, CDR2 FVKESK. Material for sequencing was naive CD8+ T cells sorted from blood. This TCR derives from a man between 18 and 29 years old in good health. The chain combines TRBV14 with TRBJ2-3, with D unclear. The CDR3 loop is CASSQGFASDTQYF. DNA of the CDR3: TGTGCCAGCAGCCAAGGCTTCGCCTCAGATACGCAGTATTTT.